This T cell receptor beta chain is drawn from a study of blood T cell repertoires in COVID-19. The wider study: Italy, Spain and the United States were the sources of the convalescent and acute COVID-19 samples. Sample material is recorded as cDNA or gDNA derived from T cells, B-cell-depleted T cells, or PBMCs.

In the original analysis: Cell counts per sample came from amplifying reference gene primers. The data were produced by immunoSEQ multiplex PCR, yet TCRdb's version contains in-frame clones alone and is incomplete. From that table come the V and J calls and clone size; the DNA was used to work out D and trimming. Of some 200,000 clones listed, roughly nine tenths were seen once; the top ten hold roughly 1.7%. What was sequenced was peripheral blood. The TCR originated in a man aged 70 or older with acute or convalescent COVID-19.

The CDR3 here is CASSREVGPNEQFF. DNA of the CDR3: TGTGCCAGCTCACGGGAAGTGGGGCCGAATGAGCAGTTCTTC. The chain uses TRBV18 and TRBJ2-1, with D tentatively TRBD1 (5 bases). V was shortened by 4 bases and J by 7 bases, with 14 bases between the two germline ends. The germline V gene encodes CDR1 KGHSH and CDR2 LQKENI. CDR3 length: 14 amino acids.